The source of this TCR beta chain is a study of blood T cell repertoires in COVID-19. Trimming took 4 bases from V and 5 from J, leaving 6 bases between them. The germline gives CDR1 MNHEY, CDR2 SVGAGI. The CDR3 contains 12 residues. Authors' data handling: It was from reference gene primer amplification that nucleated cell counts were estimated. Only in-frame clones appear in the TCRdb table, and some are missing; sequencing was by immunoSEQ multiplex PCR. V and J calls plus clone size are reproduced from that table; the DNA served to infer D and trimming. Of hundreds of thousands of clones listed, 85% to 90% are singletons.

Sequenced sample: PBMCs or T cells enriched from blood (not recorded which). The chain recombines TRBV6-5 with TRBJ2-4, with a weak D call TRBD1 (6 bases). The receptor's source is a man aged 18 to 30 who had recovered from COVID-19. The CDR3 nucleotides are TGTGCCAGCAGTTCAGGGGAAAACATTCAGTACTTC. Residues: CASSSGENIQYF.